This T cell receptor beta chain was sequenced in a study of early T cells in non-severe SARS-CoV-2 infection. Whole-study context: Unsorted whole-blood RNA was sequenced in bulk, leaving chains unpaired. Study-level findings and limits: Private and CD4 specificities were missed by VDJdb matching, which favored anti-spike CD8 responses.

At least ten counts were recorded for this clonotype. The target antigen is unknown. Each cDNA molecule carried a unique molecular identifier. In TCRdb, the 5' RACE reads were re-called with MiXCR into one record per CDR3 protein. This table holds about 28,000 distinct CDR3 sequences, 4.6% found once. The sequenced sample was whole blood, obtained at baseline. The source of this sequence is an adult who was a healthcare worker with PCR-confirmed SARS-CoV-2 infection or an uninfected control (not recorded which).

In nucleotides, the CDR3 is TGTGCCAGCAGCTTATTCACGAGCCGGCGAGAGACCCAGTACTTC. Translation gives CASSLFTSRRETQYF. V is TRBV7-2 and J is TRBJ2-5; D call uncertain. Germline CDR1 is SGHTA and CDR2 is FQGNSA. The CDR3 consists of 15 residues. Trimming pared 2 bases from V and 4 bases from J, leaving 14 bases between.